This T cell receptor beta chain was found in a study of T cells in Graves' hyperthyroidism and ophthalmopathy. Lactation, pregnancy, other autoimmune disease or uncontrolled infection excluded patients. Diagnoses were established using clinical symptoms, serum thyroxine and TRAb, thyroid ultrasound and orbital computed tomography. Amplification of TCR beta CDR3 regions used RNA as the template. HTBI primers were employed in a first-round RT-PCR of the TCR CDR3. TCRdb ran MiXCR on the multiplex PCR reads and lists one entry per CDR3 protein. The table shows more than 550,000 distinct CDR3 sequences, with over 40% occurring only once. At least ten counts were recorded for this clonotype. The target antigen is unknown. Whole-study findings and limits: Most expanded thyroid clonotypes above 0.001 also appeared in blood.

CDR3 length equals 11 residues. V lost 7 bases, J lost 4 bases, and 7 bases lay in between. Germline V gene sequence: CDR1 MNHNS, CDR2 SASEGT. This sequence originates from an adult man with Graves' disease, either hyperthyroidism or ophthalmopathy (not recorded which). This rearrangement joins TRBV6-1 to TRBJ2-5, with unresolved D. The sample taken for sequencing was peripheral blood or thyroid tissue (not recorded which). CDR3 nucleotide sequence: TGTGCCAGCACCGCCTTAGAGACCCAGTACTTC. Protein product: CASTALETQYF.